By proportion, the clone carrying this TCR beta chain is medium-sized. The CDR3 has 14 residues. Germline CDR1 SGHDN, CDR2 FVKESK. The V end lost 5 bases, the J end lost 1 base, and 9 bases lay between the germline ends. Sequenced by immunoSEQ multiplex PCR; TCRdb stores in-frame clones only, minus some. The sample yields some 70,000 clones, more than 65% seen once. This entry belongs to a study of a mutant IDH1 vaccine in newly diagnosed glioma. About the study: Previous care, which was radiotherapy, temozolomide, or both, most often involved both.

The time point is: baseline, week 1 (first vaccination visit). Regarding treatment: pre-vaccination baseline after standard-of-care therapy. Each tumor in the donors was a new WHO grade 3 or 4 astrocytoma, IDH1-mutant and ATRX-lost. The V gene is TRBV14, the J gene TRBJ1-3, with D possibly TRBD1 on 5 matching bases. Sequences were derived from PBMCs, sampled from a glioma patient treated with radiotherapy, temozolomide or both. The TCR sequence derives from a man aged 50 to 59 with glioma. The CDR3 here is CASSFQGSGNTIYF. The CDR3 DNA follows: TGTGCCAGCAGCTTCCAGGGATCTGGAAACACCATATATTTT.